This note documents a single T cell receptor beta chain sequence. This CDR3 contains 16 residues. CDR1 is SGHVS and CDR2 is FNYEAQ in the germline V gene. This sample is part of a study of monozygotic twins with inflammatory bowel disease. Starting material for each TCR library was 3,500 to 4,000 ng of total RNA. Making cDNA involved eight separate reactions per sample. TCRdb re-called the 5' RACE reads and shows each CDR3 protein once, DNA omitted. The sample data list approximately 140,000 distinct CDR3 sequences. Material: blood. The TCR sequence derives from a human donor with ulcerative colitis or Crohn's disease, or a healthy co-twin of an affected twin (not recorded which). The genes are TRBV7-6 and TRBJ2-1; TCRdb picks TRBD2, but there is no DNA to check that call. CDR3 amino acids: CASSLAGLADSNEQFF. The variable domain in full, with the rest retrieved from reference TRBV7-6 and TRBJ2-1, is GAGVSQSPRYKVTKRGQDVALRCDPISGHVSLYWYRQALGQGPEFLTYFNYEAQQDKSGLPNDRFSAERPEGSISTLTIQRTEQRDSAMYRCASSLAGLADSNEQFFGPGTRLTVL.